These 2 T cell receptor beta chains came from one sample sequenced in a study of cytotoxic CD8 clonotypes in ibrutinib-treated CLL. Method: immunoSEQ multiplex PCR; TCRdb's copy keeps in-frame clones and lacks some. The data show tens of thousands of clones, less than 90% seen once. The starting material was PBMCs, obtained after 24 months of ibrutinib treatment. The receptor set was obtained from a human donor with chronic lymphocytic leukemia.

The gene calls are TRBV4-1 and TRBJ2-2; TRBD2 matches at 9 bases. The V gene end was trimmed by 0 bases and the J gene end by 5 bases; junction bases not matched to a gene: 4. The CDR3 has 16 amino acids. Per germline, CDR1 MGHRA and CDR2 YSYEKL. CDR3 protein: CASSQDSGRRTGELFF. CDR3 nucleotide sequence: TGCGCCAGCAGCCAAGATAGCGGGAGAAGGACCGGGGAGCTGTTTTTT.

Here the CDR3 DNA reads TGTGCCAGCAGCCGCGTCAAGACCCAGTACTTC. Translating it yields CASSRVKTQYF. This chain joins TRBV2 and TRBJ2-5; D ambiguous. Trimming took off 6 bases at V and 6 bases at J, with 8 bases between the two ends. CDR3 size: 11 residues. CDR1 is SNHLY, CDR2 FYNNEI, per germline. Full variable domain (outside the CDR3, taken from reference TRBV2 and TRBJ2-5): EPEVTQTPSHQVTQMGQEVILRCVPISNHLYFYWYRQILGQKVEFLVSFYNNEISEKSEIFDDQFSVERPDGSNFTLKIRSTKLEDSAMYFCASSRVKTQYFGPGTRLLVL.